The clone carrying this T cell receptor beta chain is a singleton in its sample. V was trimmed by 4 bases and J by 5 bases, leaving 13 bases between them. Germline CDR1 SGHRS, CDR2 YFSETQ. The CDR3 is 13 amino acids. The sample comes from a study of CD8 T cells in Susac syndrome. RNA amounts of roughly 0.45 to 1 ug underwent reverse transcription with random hexamers. TCRdb ran MiXCR on the immunoSEQ multiplex PCR reads and lists one entry per CDR3 protein. The top ten clones hold about 0.11% of a sample with about 280,000 distinct CDR3 sequences, about 85% of them seen once. The gene calls are TRBV5-1 and TRBJ2-7, with a tentative D call TRBD2 (6 bases). The sequenced sample consisted of CD8+ T cells from PBMCs. This clonotype originated in a human donor with multiple sclerosis. The CDR3 spells CASSPTGSNEQYF. For the CDR3, the DNA is TGCGCCAGCAGCCCGACCGGGAGCAACGAGCAGTACTTC.